This T cell receptor beta chain was retrieved from a study of T cell responses to AZD1222 COVID-19 vaccine (dated by TCRdb to the early 2020s). With respect to the entire study: AZD1222 recipients given second doses at about 4 weeks or at about 12 weeks were pooled, since spike-specific TCR depth and breadth were not found to differ between the two schedules. Enrollment into the trials was organized by age into subgroups of 18-55, 56-69 and 70-plus years, and those subgroups contained roughly 150, 30 and 60 TCR-sequenced participants, respectively. TCR sequencing was performed for about 250 trial participants, of whom approximately 200 were given two doses of AZD1222 and roughly 25 were given two doses of MenACWY control vaccine.

About this clone: Its antigen is unknown. No base quality information exists; no much larger clone differs at one position.

The paper as a whole reports these results and caveats: Conclusions about previously exposed vaccinees were limited because only six or seven AZD1222 recipients were SARS-CoV-2 seropositive at baseline. Participants were mostly white British, with more females than males. The authors suggested clonal diversity may have been underestimated. In the small 56-69-year group, the increase in depth fell short of significance, most likely because of low power. Because no samples from the day 14 peak response were available, repertoires could be characterized only after the peak T cell response. Spike-specific TCR breadth and depth rose significantly after two AZD1222 doses compared with day 0 and with MenACWY recipients. The vaccine-associated CD4 TCRs covered the entire spike protein, and the dominant responses fell in regions 160-218 and 743-854. Nearly half of unique spike-specific TCRs reportedly recognized epitopes outside regions mutated in the B.1.351 and B.1.1.7 variants.

The CDR3 regions of human TCRbeta chains were subjected to immunosequencing. In the authors' own workflow: TCRs in the repertoires were matched against a reference library of SARS-CoV-2-specific TCRs that had been generated with the MIRA antigen-specificity platform. Breadth meant the fraction of unique TCRs that were SARS-CoV-2-associated, whereas depth meant the fraction of total T cells that were SARS-CoV-2-associated. Using the MIRA data, each spike-specific TCR was assigned both to the spike region to which the TCR was reactive and to a CD4 or CD8 class. Log10-transformed breadth and depth values were compared by one-way ANOVA with Sidak's multiple comparisons tests. Imported from immuneACCESS, the table was reduced by TCRdb to in-frame sequences with V and J called. These copies leave out some clones; in studies compared against another copy, an unresolved V gene accounts for under half, and the cause of the remainder is not known. That table is the source of V, J and clone size, and D and trimming were worked out from the DNA. Present in this sample are 75,000 to 90,000 clones, 85% to 95% of which were seen just once. Together, the top ten hold 5.2% of the sample.

The meaning of the sample's time point label: baseline before first vaccination. Samples from vaccinated people were obtained from the UK trials COV001 and COV002, which included a single-blind randomized controlled phase 2/3 trial of AZD1222 (ChAdOx1 nCoV-19) in healthy adults. For TCRbeta chain sequencing, PBMC samples were collected from trial participants at day 0 and at day 28 after the second dose. The germline V gene (reference sequence) yields LGHDT for CDR1 and YNNKEL for CDR2. The CDR3, cysteine through phenylalanine, is 15 amino acids long. Only CDR3 DNA remains: 45 bases, in frame from the first base. V is clipped by 1 base and J by 3 bases, and the sequence between their germline boundaries is 12 bases long.

Material: peripheral blood, obtained on day 0 of AZD1222 vaccination. The sequence joins TRBV3-1 (or the pseudogene TRBV3-2) to TRBJ1-1; the D gene identity is not certain. This sequence originates from an adult in good health. The CDR3 reads CASSQVTDWDTEAFF. The DNA sequence follows: TGTGCCAGCAGCCAAGTTACAGATTGGGACACTGAAGCTTTCTTT.